This T cell receptor (beta chain) appears in the sequencing data of a study of blood T cell repertoires in COVID-19 (dated by TCRdb to the early 2020s). In terms of the full investigation: Samples from collaborators originated in the United States, Italy and Spain and spanned both the acute and convalescent phases of COVID-19. A de-identified subject ID, COVID-19 status, age in years and sex were almost always included in the sample metadata. The repertoires were released in a freely available public database intended as a resource for research on the immune response to SARS-CoV-2. Where HLA class I and class II types were available, the types were taken from metadata supplied by the sample provider, not from assay-based typing. The prospective study material was composed of cDNA or gDNA derived from T cells, B-cell-depleted T cells, or PBMCs. Subjects who had been exposed to COVID-19, were actively infected with it, or had recovered from it provided the deeply sampled blood TCRbeta repertoires that made up the dataset. Samples came from the ongoing ImmuneRACE study (first 160 participants) plus 1,254 subjects from 6 global collaborators.

The collaborating institutions used their own protocols to collect whole blood in K2EDTA tubes. Collaborator samples were shipped for TCRbeta analysis as frozen whole blood, isolated PBMCs, or DNA extracted from either sample type. Points the paper makes about the study in general: Clinical and demographic metadata were provided uncurated, with the amount varying by source and participant.

From a lookup of the germline V gene, CDR1 and CDR2 are SGHRS and YFSETQ. The CDR3 numbers 16 residues from cysteine through phenylalanine. Only CDR3 DNA remains: 48 bases, in frame from the first base. V was cut back by 1 base and J by 6 bases, leaving a gap of 14 bases between them. The immunoSEQ Assay, a bias-controlled multiplex PCR, was used to amplify TCRbeta CDR3 regions from genomic DNA. The original pipeline was this. The number of nucleated cells in each sample was estimated by amplification of reference gene primers within the assay. Sequence reads were collapsed and filtered to measure the absolute abundance of every unique TCRbeta CDR3 rearrangement. For each sample, productive Simpson clonality was calculated as the square root of Simpson's diversity index over productive rearrangements. TCRdb limited this immuneACCESS table to in-frame rearrangements with V and J called. A share of clones is missing; checked studies link under half to unresolved V genes, and the rest is unexplained. V, J and clone size reflect that table, while D and trimming were determined from the DNA. A total of around 130,000 clones appear in this sample, 65% to 90% of them only once. The top ten hold around 2.9% of the sample.

To note about this clone: Its target antigen remains unknown. No qualities accompany the bases; no much larger clone lies one base away.

This sequence originates from a man aged 50 to 60 with acute or convalescent COVID-19. The V gene is TRBV5-1 and the J gene is TRBJ1-6, and TRBD1 may be the D gene, going by 5 matching bases. Sequenced input: peripheral blood. This receptor carries the CDR3 CASSLTGGSSNSPLHF. DNA sequence: TGCGCCAGCAGCTTGACAGGCGGATCTTCTAATTCACCCCTCCACTTT.